One and the same sample provided the 9 T cell receptor beta chains below, sequenced in a study of shared clonotypes between healthy human individuals (dated by TCRdb to 2020 to 2022). The receptor library was made with the immunoSEQ multiplex PCR assay. Sourced from immuneACCESS, this table was stored by TCRdb with only in-frame sequences that have V and J called. A share of the clones is absent; for the studies checked, an unresolved V gene accounts for under half, and the remainder has no known explanation. The sample yields about 480,000 clones; 60% to 80% were counted once. The ten largest clones capture under 15% of the sample. Material: PBMCs. These receptors were collected from a woman in her 40s in good health. Some clones in this sample may be carry-over from other donors' samples.

The rearrangement joins TRBV28 to TRBJ2-7; D is perhaps TRBD1 (5 bases). The CDR3 is 15 residues long. The V end lost 2 bases, the J end lost 0 bases, and 11 bases lay between the germline ends. Germline V CDR1 and CDR2: MDHEN, SYDVKM. The DNA of the CDR3 is TGTGCCAGCAGTTTAAATCAGGGCCACTCCTACGAGCAGTACTTC. As protein: CASSLNQGHSYEQYF. The entire variable domain, with the rest obtained from reference TRBV28 and TRBJ2-7, is as follows: DVKVTQSSRYLVKRTGEKVFLECVQDMDHENMFWYRQDPGLGLRLIYFSYDVKMKEKGDIPEGYSVSREKKERFSLILESASTNQTSMYLCASSLNQGHSYEQYFGPGTRLTVT.

The chain employs TRBV18 and TRBJ2-5, with 8 positions matching TRBD2. In germline, CDR1 is KGHSH, CDR2 LQKENI. The V and J ends lost 4 bases and 0 bases, in that order; junction bases with no gene match: 7. The CDR3 runs 16 residues. DNA for the CDR3: TGTGCCAGCTCACGCGCGGGAGGTACGAACCAAGAGACCCAGTACTTC. Amino acid sequence: CASSRAGGTNQETQYF.

This chain joins TRBV7-3 and TRBJ2-1; the match to TRBD2 covers 8 bases. CDR3 size: 16 residues. From germline, CDR1 is SGHTA and CDR2 FQGTGA. J lost 4 bases, V lost 5 bases, and 10 bases had no gene match. CDR3 protein: CASSALPGLDYNEQFF. As DNA, the CDR3 is TGTGCCAGCAGCGCCCTTCCGGGACTAGATTACAATGAGCAGTTCTTC.

This chain uses TRBV18 with TRBJ2-7, with 10 bases aligning to TRBD1. CDR3 size: 16 residues. The ends lost 3 bases at V and 3 bases at J; junction bases unmatched: 8. In germline, CDR1 is KGHSH, CDR2 LQKENI. The CDR3 sequence is CASSPLDRGRIYEQYF. Written as DNA, the CDR3 is TGTGCCAGCTCACCCCTAGACAGGGGGCGAATCTACGAGCAGTACTTC.

The sample holds one count of this clone. This rearrangement joins TRBV10-3 to TRBJ1-2, with 7 positions matching TRBD1. The germline V gene encodes CDR1 ENHRY and CDR2 SYGVKD. This CDR3 region has 16 residues. V was pared by 3 bases and J by 1 base, with 8 bases of the junction left unmatched. The CDR3 spells CAISDPPRDSNYGYTF. The CDR3 DNA reads as TGTGCCATCAGTGACCCTCCCCGGGACAGTAACTATGGCTACACCTTC.

The rearrangement uses TRBV27 and TRBJ1-5, with TRBD1 matching 7 bases. The trim removed 3 bases at V and 2 bases at J, leaving 10 bases unmatched. CDR1 and CDR2 (germline): MNHEY, SMNVEV (reference sequence). CDR3 size: 17 residues. CDR3 bases: TGTGCCAGCAGTTTGTCCCCGACAGGGCGTGGCAATCAGCCCCAGCATTTT. Its translation: CASSLSPTGRGNQPQHF.

A note on this clone: Its ends do not fully match the called genes, so a read error is possible. The V and J genes are TRBV19 and TRBJ2-5; D is uncertain. The CDR3 covers 13 residues. The germline CDR1 and CDR2 sequences are LNHDA and SQIVND (reference sequence). The CDR3 region is CARSNQIGETQYF. The CDR3 region has the DNA TGTGCCAGGAGTAACCAGATTGGAGAGACCCAGTACTTC.

The rearrangement uses TRBV14 and TRBJ2-5; D possibly corresponds to TRBD1 (8 bases). V dropped 1 base and J dropped 6 bases, with 21 bases sitting between them. CDR1 and CDR2 (germline): SGHDN, FVKESK. The CDR3 runs 17 residues. The CDR3, as DNA: TGTGCCAGCAGCCAAGCCGTGTGGGGGGGACAGGCGAAGACCCAGTACTTC. Its translation: CASSQAVWGGQAKTQYF.

The chain is built from TRBV6-5 and TRBJ1-1; D is unresolved. CDR1 and CDR2 from the germline V gene are MNHEY and SVGAGI. The CDR3 length is 13 residues. The V end was cut by 6 bases, the J end by 11 bases, with 19 bases between. For the CDR3, the DNA is TGTGCCAGCAGGTCTCTACCGGGAAGTAGGGCTTTCTTT. It translates to CASRSLPGSRAFF.